The present TCR beta chain was sequenced within a study of CD8 T cells in Susac syndrome. CD8+ and CD4+ blood T cells underwent TCR beta sequencing. cDNA came from about 0.5 to 1 ug RNA primed by random hexamers. TCRdb recomputed calls from the immunoSEQ multiplex PCR reads with MiXCR, one row per CDR3 protein. In the table there are hundreds of thousands of distinct CDR3 sequences, 90% to 97% of which are singletons. The CDR3 spans 15 residues. V dropped 4 bases and J dropped 0 bases, with 12 bases sitting between them. CDR1 MNHEY and CDR2 SVGAGI come from the germline V gene. The sequencing input was CD4+ T cells from PBMCs. The gene calls are TRBV6-5 and TRBJ1-2; D not resolved. The clonotype was recovered from a human donor with Susac syndrome. The CDR3 DNA sequence: TGTGCCAGCAGTTCCACACGGGAGACTAACTATGGCTACACCTTC. Amino acids: CASSSTRETNYGYTF.